Sequencing of this TCR beta chain was carried out in a study of blood T cell repertoires in COVID-19. As handled by the study authors: Using reference gene primer amplification, nucleated cell counts were estimated. Using immunoSEQ multiplex PCR, the repertoire was profiled, and TCRdb retains in-frame clones only, with some absent. V and J calls and clone size come straight from that table; D and trimming were deduced from the DNA. The data contain 150,000 or so clones, 86% of them seen just once; the ten biggest clones take up over 9.5%. CDR3 length equals 14 residues. V lost 5 bases, J lost 5 bases, and 9 bases stayed unmatched. Germline values: CDR1 SGHTA, CDR2 FQGNSA. Enrolled during active infection, Seattle patients were then followed longitudinally.

What was sequenced was peripheral blood. The sequence was obtained from a woman in her 70s with COVID-19, enrolled during active disease. V is TRBV7-2 and J is TRBJ2-7; TRBD1 matches 7 bases. The CDR3 region is CASSDRDSVHEQYF. CDR3 DNA: TGTGCCAGCAGCGACCGGGACAGTGTGCACGAGCAGTACTTC.